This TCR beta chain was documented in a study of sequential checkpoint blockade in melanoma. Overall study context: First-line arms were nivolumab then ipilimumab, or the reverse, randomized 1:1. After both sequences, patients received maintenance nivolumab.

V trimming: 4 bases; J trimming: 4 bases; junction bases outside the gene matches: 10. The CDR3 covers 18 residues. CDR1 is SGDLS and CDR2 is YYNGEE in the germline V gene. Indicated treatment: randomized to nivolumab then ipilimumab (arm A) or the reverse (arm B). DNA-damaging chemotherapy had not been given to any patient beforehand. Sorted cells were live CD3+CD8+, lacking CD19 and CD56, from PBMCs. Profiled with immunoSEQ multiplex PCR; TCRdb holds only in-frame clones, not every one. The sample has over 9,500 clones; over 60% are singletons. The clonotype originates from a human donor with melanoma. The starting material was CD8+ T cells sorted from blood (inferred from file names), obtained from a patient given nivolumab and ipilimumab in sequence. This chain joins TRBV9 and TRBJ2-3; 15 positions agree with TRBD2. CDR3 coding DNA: TGTGCCAGCAGCTCTCGGACTAGCGGGGGGGTGGGCCCAGATACGCAGTATTTT. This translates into CASSSRTSGGVGPDTQYF.